Listed below are T cell receptor beta chains from one sample, sequenced in a study of chemoradiotherapy in HPV16-positive cancers. Using immunoSEQ multiplex PCR, the repertoire was profiled, and TCRdb retains in-frame clones only, with some absent. The sample lists about 12,000 clones, under 80% occurring once. The specimen was collected from a patient who underwent chemoradiotherapy. These receptors all come from a human donor with HPV-associated anogenital cancer. Both conserved end residues are part of each CDR3. The D gene is left open where the match is weak. Where a row states a size, it is once, few, many or the class of an expanded clone; other rows omit it.

D gene: NA
V gene: TRBV19
J gene: TRBJ2-3
clone size: once
CDR3 DNA: TGTGCCAGTAGTATTTTGCTAGCGACTAGCACAGATACGCAGTATTTT
CDR3 protein: CASSILLATSTDTQYF

D gene: TRBD2
V gene: TRBV7-2
J gene: TRBJ2-3
clone size: NA
CDR3 DNA: TGTGCCAGCAGCTTTAGCGGGGGGGCTGCAGATACGCAGTATTTT
CDR3 protein: CASSFSGGAADTQYF

D gene: NA
V gene: TRBV5-6
J gene: TRBJ1-5
clone size: few
CDR3 DNA: TGTGCCAGCAGCCGTTACGACAGGCCGGGTGGACAGCCCCAGCATTTT
CDR3 protein: CASSRYDRPGGQPQHF

D gene: TRBD2
V gene: TRBV27
J gene: TRBJ2-2
clone size: NA
CDR3 DNA: TGTGCCAGCAGTTTCTTAGCGGGGGGGTTCCCCGGGGAGCTGTTTTTT
CDR3 protein: CASSFLAGGFPGELFF

D gene: TRBD2
V gene: TRBV6-5
J gene: TRBJ2-2
clone size: few
CDR3 DNA: TGTGCCAGCAGTTACTCTAGCGGGGGGCCAAGCGGGGAGCTGTTTTTT
CDR3 protein: CASSYSSGGPSGELFF

D gene: TRBD1
V gene: TRBV9
J gene: TRBJ1-1
clone size: NA
CDR3 DNA: TGTGCCAGCAGCGCGCGGGACAGCAGCACTGAAGCTTTCTTT
CDR3 protein: CASSARDSSTEAFF

D gene: TRBD1
V gene: TRBV19
J gene: TRBJ1-5
clone size: few
CDR3 DNA: TGTGCCAGTAGAGATTGGGGACAGGGGAGGGATCAGCCCCAGCATTTT
CDR3 protein: CASRDWGQGRDQPQHF

D gene: NA
V gene: TRBV4-1
J gene: TRBJ1-2
clone size: few
CDR3 DNA: TGCGCCAGCAGCCAAACGGGGATTCAGTATGGCTACACCTTC
CDR3 protein: CASSQTGIQYGYTF

D gene: NA
V gene: TRBV28
J gene: TRBJ1-5
clone size: NA
CDR3 DNA: TGTGCCAGCAGGTGGACGGTGAGCAATCAGCCCCAGCATTTT
CDR3 protein: CASRWTVSNQPQHF

D gene: NA
V gene: TRBV6-6
J gene: TRBJ1-1
clone size: NA
CDR3 DNA: TGTGCCAGCAGTTACAGGGAGACTGAAGCTTTCTTT
CDR3 protein: CASSYRETEAFF

D gene: NA
V gene: TRBV6-1
J gene: TRBJ1-5
clone size: NA
CDR3 DNA: TGTGCCAGCAGACAGGATTATAGCAATCAGCCCCAGCATTTT
CDR3 protein: CASRQDYSNQPQHF

D gene: TRBD1
V gene: TRBV5-1
J gene: TRBJ2-3
clone size: NA
CDR3 DNA: TGCGCCAGCAGCTGGGGACAGGGACTACTCACAGATACGCAGTATTTT
CDR3 protein: CASSWGQGLLTDTQYF

D gene: NA
V gene: TRBV7-8
J gene: TRBJ2-7
clone size: NA
CDR3 DNA: TGTGCCAGCAGGGCTTGGGCGGGGGCCACCTACGAGCAGTACTTC
CDR3 protein: CASRAWAGATYEQYF

D gene: NA
V gene: TRBV11-2
J gene: TRBJ1-2
clone size: NA
CDR3 DNA: TGTGCCAGACCAAAAACAGGGAACGGGGTCGGCTACACCTTC
CDR3 protein: CARPKTGNGVGYTF

D gene: NA
V gene: TRBV5-8
J gene: TRBJ1-6
clone size: NA
CDR3 DNA: TGTGCCAGCAGCCAGGACAGCTATAATTCACCCCTCCACTTT
CDR3 protein: CASSQDSYNSPLHF

D gene: TRBD2
V gene: TRBV4-1
J gene: TRBJ2-1
clone size: NA
CDR3 DNA: TGCGCCAGCAGCCAAGATTTGAGCGGGGTTTCCTACAATGAGCAGTTCTTC
CDR3 protein: CASSQDLSGVSYNEQFF

D gene: NA
V gene: TRBV18
J gene: TRBJ1-1
clone size: NA
CDR3 DNA: TGTGCCAGCTCACCTTCGGACAGAGGTAATACTGAAGCTTTCTTT
CDR3 protein: CASSPSDRGNTEAFF

D gene: TRBD1
V gene: TRBV19
J gene: TRBJ1-6
clone size: few
CDR3 DNA: TGTGCCAGTAGTGCGGACAGGTCGGCTCTTAATTCACCCCTCCACTTT
CDR3 protein: CASSADRSALNSPLHF

D gene: NA
V gene: TRBV19
J gene: TRBJ1-2
clone size: NA
CDR3 DNA: TGTGCCAGTAGTTGGCGGGGCGTAAACTATGGCTACACCTTC
CDR3 protein: CASSWRGVNYGYTF

D gene: NA
V gene: TRBV5-4
J gene: TRBJ2-7
clone size: NA
CDR3 DNA: TGTGCCAGCAGCTTGCCGGGACTGGGTGAATACTTC
CDR3 protein: CASSLPGLGEYF

D gene: NA
V gene: TRBV27
J gene: TRBJ2-1
clone size: NA
CDR3 DNA: TGTGCCAGCAGTCTGGGACGTTCCTCCTACAATGAGCAGTTCTTC
CDR3 protein: CASSLGRSSYNEQFF

D gene: NA
V gene: TRBV7-2
J gene: TRBJ2-1
clone size: NA
CDR3 DNA: TGTGCCAGCAGCTTACGTGGGGGGGCTGACAATGAGCAGTTCTTC
CDR3 protein: CASSLRGGADNEQFF

D gene: NA
V gene: TRBV4-1
J gene: TRBJ1-2
clone size: NA
CDR3 DNA: TGCGCCAGCAGCCAAGCCCGGTCGGGGTCTGGCTACACCTTC
CDR3 protein: CASSQARSGSGYTF